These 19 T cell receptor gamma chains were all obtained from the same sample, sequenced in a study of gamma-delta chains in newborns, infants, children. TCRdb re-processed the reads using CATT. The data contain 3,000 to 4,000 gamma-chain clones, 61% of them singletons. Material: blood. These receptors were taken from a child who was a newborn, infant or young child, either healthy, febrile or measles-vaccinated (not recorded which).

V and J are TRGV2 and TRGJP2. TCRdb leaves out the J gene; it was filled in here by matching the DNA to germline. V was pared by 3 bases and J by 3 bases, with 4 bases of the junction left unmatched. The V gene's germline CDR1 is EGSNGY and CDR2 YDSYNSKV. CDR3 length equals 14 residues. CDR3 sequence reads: CATWDRRSDWIKTF. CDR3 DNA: TGTGCCACCTGGGACAGGCGTAGTGATTGGATCAAGACGTTT.

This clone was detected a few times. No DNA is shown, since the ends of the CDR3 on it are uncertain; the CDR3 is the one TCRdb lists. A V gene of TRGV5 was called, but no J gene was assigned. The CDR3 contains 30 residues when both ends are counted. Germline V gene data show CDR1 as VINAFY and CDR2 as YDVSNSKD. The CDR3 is CATWDSNIRNSLAVEQHLLSQVSIGRIQHF.

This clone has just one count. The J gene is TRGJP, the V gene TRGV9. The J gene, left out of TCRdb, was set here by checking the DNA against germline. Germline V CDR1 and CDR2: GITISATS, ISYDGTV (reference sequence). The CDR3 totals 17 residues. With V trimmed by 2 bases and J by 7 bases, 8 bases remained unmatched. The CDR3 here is CALWEAVPELGKKIKVF. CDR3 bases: TGTGCCTTGTGGGAGGCCGTTCCCGAGTTGGGCAAAAAAATCAAGGTATTT.

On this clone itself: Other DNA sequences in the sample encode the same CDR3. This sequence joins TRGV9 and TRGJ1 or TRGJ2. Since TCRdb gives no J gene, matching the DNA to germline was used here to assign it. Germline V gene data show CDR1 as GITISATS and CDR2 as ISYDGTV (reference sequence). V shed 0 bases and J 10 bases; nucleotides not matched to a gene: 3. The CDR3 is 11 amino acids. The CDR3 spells CALWEVDKKLF. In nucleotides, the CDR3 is TGTGCCTTGTGGGAGGTGGACAAGAAACTCTTT.

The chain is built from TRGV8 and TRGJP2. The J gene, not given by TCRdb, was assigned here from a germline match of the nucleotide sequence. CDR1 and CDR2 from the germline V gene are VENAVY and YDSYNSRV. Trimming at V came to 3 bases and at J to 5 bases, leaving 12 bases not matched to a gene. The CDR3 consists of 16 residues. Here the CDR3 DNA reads TGTGCCACCTGGGATTTTGTAGGTGGGAGTGATTGGATCAAGACGTTT. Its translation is CATWDFVGGSDWIKTF.

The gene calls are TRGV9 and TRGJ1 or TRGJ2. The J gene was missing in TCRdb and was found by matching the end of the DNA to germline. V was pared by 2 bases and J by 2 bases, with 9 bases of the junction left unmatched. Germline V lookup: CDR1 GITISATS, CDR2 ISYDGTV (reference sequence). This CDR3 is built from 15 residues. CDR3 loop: CALWEENQDYYKKLF. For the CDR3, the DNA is TGTGCCTTGTGGGAGGAAAACCAAGATTATTATAAGAAACTCTTT.

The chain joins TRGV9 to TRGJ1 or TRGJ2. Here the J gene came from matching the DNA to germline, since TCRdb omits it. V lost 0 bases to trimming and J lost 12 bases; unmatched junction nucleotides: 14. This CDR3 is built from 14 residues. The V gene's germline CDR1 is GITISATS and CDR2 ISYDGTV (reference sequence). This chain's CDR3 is CALWEVRRSRRKLF. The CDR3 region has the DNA TGTGCCTTGTGGGAGGTGCGACGGTCCAGGAGGAAACTCTTT.

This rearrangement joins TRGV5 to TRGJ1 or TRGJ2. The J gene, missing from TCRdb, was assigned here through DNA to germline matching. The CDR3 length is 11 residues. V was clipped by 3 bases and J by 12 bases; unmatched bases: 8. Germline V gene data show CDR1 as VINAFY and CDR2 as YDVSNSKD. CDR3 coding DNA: TGTGCCACCTGGGACCCCCTTAGGAAACTCTTT. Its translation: CATWDPLRKLF.

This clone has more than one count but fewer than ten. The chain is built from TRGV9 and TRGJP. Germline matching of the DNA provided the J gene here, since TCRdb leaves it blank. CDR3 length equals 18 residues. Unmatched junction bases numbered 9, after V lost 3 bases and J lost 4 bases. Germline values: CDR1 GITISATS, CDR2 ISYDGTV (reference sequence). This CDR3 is CALWEPSTQELGKKIKVF. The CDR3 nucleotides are TGTGCCTTGTGGGAGCCGTCCACTCAAGAGTTGGGCAAAAAAATCAAGGTATTT.

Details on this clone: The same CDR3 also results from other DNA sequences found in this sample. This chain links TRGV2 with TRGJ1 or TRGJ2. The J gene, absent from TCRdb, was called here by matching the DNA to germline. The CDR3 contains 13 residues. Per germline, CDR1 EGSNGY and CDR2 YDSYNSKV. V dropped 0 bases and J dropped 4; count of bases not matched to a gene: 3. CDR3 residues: CATWDGRYYKKLF. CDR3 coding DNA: TGTGCCACCTGGGACGGGCGATATTATAAGAAACTCTTT.

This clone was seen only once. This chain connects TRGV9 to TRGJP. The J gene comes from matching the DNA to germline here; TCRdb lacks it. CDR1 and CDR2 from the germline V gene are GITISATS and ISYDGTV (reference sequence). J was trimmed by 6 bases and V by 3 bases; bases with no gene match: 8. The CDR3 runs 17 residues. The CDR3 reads CALWETHGELGKKIKVF. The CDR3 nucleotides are TGTGCCTTGTGGGAGACGCACGGAGAGTTGGGCAAAAAAATCAAGGTATTT.

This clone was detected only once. Written as DNA, the CDR3 is TGTGCCACCTGGGACAGGCTACCCCGCGGCACTGGTTGGTTCAAGATATTT. It codes for CATWDRLPRGTGWFKIF. This chain uses TRGV3 with TRGJP1. TCRdb leaves out the J gene; it was filled in here by matching the DNA to germline. V was clipped by 0 bases and J by 4 bases; unmatched bases: 11. The germline CDR1 and CDR2 sequences are VTNTFY and YDVSTARD (reference sequence). This CDR3 region has 17 residues.

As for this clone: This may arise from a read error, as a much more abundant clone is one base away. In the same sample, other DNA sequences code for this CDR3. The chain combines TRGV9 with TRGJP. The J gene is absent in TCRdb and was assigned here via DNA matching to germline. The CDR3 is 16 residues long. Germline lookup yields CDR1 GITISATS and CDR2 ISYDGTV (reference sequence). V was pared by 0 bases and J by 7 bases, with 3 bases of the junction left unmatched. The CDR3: CALWEVKELGKKIKVF. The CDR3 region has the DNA TGTGCCTTGTGGGAGGTGAAGGAGTTGGGCAAAAAAATCAAGGTATTT.

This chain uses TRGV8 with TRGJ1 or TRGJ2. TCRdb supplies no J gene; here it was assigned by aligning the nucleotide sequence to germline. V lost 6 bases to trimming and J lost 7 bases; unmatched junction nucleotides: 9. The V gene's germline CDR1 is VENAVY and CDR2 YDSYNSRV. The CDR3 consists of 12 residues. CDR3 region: CATWIRGYKKLF. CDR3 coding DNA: TGTGCCACCTGGATTCGGGGGTATAAGAAACTCTTT.

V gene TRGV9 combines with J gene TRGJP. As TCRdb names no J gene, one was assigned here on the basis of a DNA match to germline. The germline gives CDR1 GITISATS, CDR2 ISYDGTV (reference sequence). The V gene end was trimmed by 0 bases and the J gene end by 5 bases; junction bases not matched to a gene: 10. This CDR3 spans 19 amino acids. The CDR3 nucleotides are TGTGCCTTGTGGGAGGTGCCGGACGGGGAAGAGTTGGGCAAAAAAATCAAGGTATTT. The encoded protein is CALWEVPDGEELGKKIKVF.

The CDR3 spells CALWEVQVGELGKKIKVF. In nucleotides, the CDR3 is TGTGCCTTGTGGGAGGTGCAGGTAGGTGAGTTGGGCAAAAAAATCAAGGTATTT. This chain uses TRGV9 with TRGJP. TCRdb offers no J gene call, so here the DNA was matched to germline to obtain one. Per germline, CDR1 GITISATS and CDR2 ISYDGTV (reference sequence). V lost 0 bases and J lost 7; bases outside the gene matches: 9. The CDR3 is 18 residues long.

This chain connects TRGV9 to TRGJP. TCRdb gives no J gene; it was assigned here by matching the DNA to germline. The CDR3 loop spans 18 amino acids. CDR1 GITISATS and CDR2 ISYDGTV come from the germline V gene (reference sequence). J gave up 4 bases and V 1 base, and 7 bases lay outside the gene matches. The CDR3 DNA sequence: TGTGCCTTGTGGGAGGTATATATACAAGAGTTGGGCAAAAAAATCAAGGTATTT. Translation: CALWEVYIQELGKKIKVF.

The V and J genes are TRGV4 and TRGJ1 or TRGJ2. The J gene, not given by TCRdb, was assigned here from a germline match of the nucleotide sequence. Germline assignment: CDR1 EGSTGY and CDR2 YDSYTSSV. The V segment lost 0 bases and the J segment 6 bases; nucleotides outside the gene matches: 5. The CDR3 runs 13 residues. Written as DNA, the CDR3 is TGTGCCACCTGGGATGGGCAGCTTTATAAGAAACTCTTT. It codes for CATWDGQLYKKLF.

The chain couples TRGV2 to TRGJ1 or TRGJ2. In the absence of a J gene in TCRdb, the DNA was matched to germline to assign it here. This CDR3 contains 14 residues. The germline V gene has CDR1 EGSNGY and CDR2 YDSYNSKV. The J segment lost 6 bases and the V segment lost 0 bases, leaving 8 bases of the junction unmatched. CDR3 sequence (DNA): TGTGCCACCTGGGACGGGCCGGTTGCTTATAAGAAACTCTTT. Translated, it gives CATWDGPVAYKKLF.